Here is one T cell receptor (beta chain) with its context. The antigen is undetermined. The data are from a study of PD-1 blockade in classical Hodgkin lymphoma. The study, taken as a whole, reports: CD4+ TCR diversity, unlike CD8+, climbed significantly by C4D1.

This CDR3 contains 16 residues. Trimming removed 4 bases from V and 5 bases from J; junction bases left unmatched: 11. CDR1 is SGHNT and CDR2 is YYREEE in the germline V gene (reference sequence). Exposure to brentuximab vedotin varied, and each patient had relapsed following autologous stem cell transplantation. The data were produced by immunoSEQ multiplex PCR, yet TCRdb's version contains in-frame clones alone and is incomplete. The repertoire has approximately 27,000 clones, roughly 70% of them found once; the top ten carry roughly 24%. The chain has TRBV5-4 and TRBJ2-2; 7 bases are a match to TRBD2. This TCR derives from a human donor with classical Hodgkin lymphoma. Sequenced material: peripheral blood mononuclear cells (PBMCs), taken before the second cycle of nivolumab. CDR3 nucleotide sequence: TGTGCCAGCAGCCGACCCACGACCGGGAGGACCGGGGAGCTGTTTTTT. Translating gives CASSRPTTGRTGELFF.